The 13 T cell receptor beta chains reported below all come from one sample, sequenced in a study of cytomegalovirus exposure and HLA in healthy donors. The PCR used 60 Vbeta and 13 Jbeta primers. Here immunoSEQ multiplex PCR was the method, and the copy in TCRdb shows in-frame clones only, minus some. Of approximately 93,000 clones in the sample, more than 75% were seen once. Sequencing was performed on PBMCs. These receptors came from a woman aged 40 to 55 in good health and CMV-seronegative.

The chain joins TRBV19 to TRBJ1-2, with D tentatively TRBD1 (5 bases). The V end lost 5 bases, the J end lost 5 bases, and 12 bases lay between the germline ends. Germline V gene sequence: CDR1 LNHDA, CDR2 SQIVND (reference sequence). The CDR3 runs 13 residues. The CDR3, as DNA: TGTGCCAGTAGTCCTGACAGTTTGTATGGCTACACCTTC. Amino acid sequence: CASSPDSLYGYTF. Complete variable domain (other parts from reference TRBV19 and TRBJ1-2): DGGITQSPKYLFRKEGQNVTLSCEQNLNHDAMYWYRQDPGQGLRLIYYSQIVNDFQKGDIAEGYSVSREKKESFPLTVTSAQKNPTAFYLCASSPDSLYGYTFGSGTRLTVV.

The chain combines TRBV9 with TRBJ1-4; the D gene is possibly TRBD1 (6 bases). The CDR3 is made up of 15 amino acids. Germline CDR1 reads SGDLS; CDR2 reads YYNGEE. Trimming removed 1 base at V and 5 bases at J, with 12 bases between. The CDR3 here is CASSVSGQLNEKLFF. CDR3 DNA: TGTGCCAGCAGCGTAAGTGGACAGCTCAATGAAAAACTGTTTTTT.

This clone has just a few counts. The chain links TRBV6-1 to TRBJ1-6; TRBD1 is a possible D gene (5 bases). The CDR3 consists of 13 residues. Germline CDR1 is MNHNS and CDR2 is SASEGT. Between the trimmed V and J ends, which lost 7 bases and 9 bases, there was a span of 13 bases. In DNA, the CDR3 is TGTGCCAGCATGTACAGGAATGGTTCACCCCTCCACTTT. Residues: CASMYRNGSPLHF.

Comment on this clone: Different DNA sequences within this sample yield the same CDR3. This rearrangement joins TRBV6-6 to TRBJ1-1, with D perhaps matching TRBD1 (6 bases). CDR1 is MNHNY, CDR2 SVGAGI, per germline (reference sequence). The CDR3 covers 14 residues. With 6 bases removed from V and 1 base from J, the gap between germline ends came to 12 bases. The CDR3 sequence is CASSYAGENTEAFF. DNA of the CDR3: TGTGCCAGCAGCTACGCAGGGGAGAACACTGAAGCTTTCTTT.

The chain couples TRBV28 to TRBJ1-1; 8 bases are shared with TRBD1. V lost 3 bases to trimming and J lost 1 base; unmatched junction nucleotides: 4. Germline V gene lookup returns CDR1 MDHEN and CDR2 SYDVKM. This CDR3 contains 15 residues. For the CDR3, the DNA is TGTGCCAGCAGTTTCGGACAGGGCTGGAACACTGAAGCTTTCTTT. Protein: CASSFGQGWNTEAFF.

To note about this clone: Germline and junction disagree at one end, which may indicate a read error. The chain carries TRBV2 and TRBJ1-2; D ambiguous. CDR3 length: 14 residues. Per germline, CDR1 SNHLY and CDR2 FYNNEI. In nucleotides, the CDR3 is TGTGCCAGCAGTGAAGCGCTCAATCAAGGAGAAAAGTTTTTC. It is translated as CASSEALNQGEKFF.

This chain connects TRBV6-6 to TRBJ1-1; the D gene is possibly TRBD1 (6 bases). CDR1 MNHNY and CDR2 SVGAGI come from the germline V gene (reference sequence). The CDR3 consists of 14 residues. V was shortened by 0 bases and J by 1 base, with 6 bases between the two germline ends. CDR3 nucleotides: TGTGCCAGCAGTTACTCACAGGGGAACACTGAAGCTTTCTTT. It codes for CASSYSQGNTEAFF.

The J gene is TRBJ1-6, the V gene TRBV6-5; tentative D call: TRBD1 (5 bases). V lost 6 bases to trimming and J lost 13 bases, with 16 bases between them. Germline CDR1 and CDR2: MNHEY and SVGAGI. This CDR3 region has 13 residues. CDR3 nucleotide sequence: TGTGCCAGCAGAAAGGGGTCTCTGGCGCCCCTCCACTTT. Its protein is CASRKGSLAPLHF.

The V call is TRBV19, the J call TRBJ1-5; the D is unclear. The length of the CDR3 is 12 residues. The germline CDR1 and CDR2 sequences are LNHDA and SQIVND (reference sequence). V dropped 5 bases and J dropped 3 bases, with 5 bases sitting between them. In nucleotides, the CDR3 is TGTGCCAGTAGTCCTAACAATCAGCCCCAGCATTTT. Its protein is CASSPNNQPQHF. The full variable domain, rest sourced from reference TRBV19 and TRBJ1-5, is DGGITQSPKYLFRKEGQNVTLSCEQNLNHDAMYWYRQDPGQGLRLIYYSQIVNDFQKGDIAEGYSVSREKKESFPLTVTSAQKNPTAFYLCASSPNNQPQHFGDGTRLSIL.

The sample holds one count of this clone. J is TRBJ1-6 and V is TRBV4-3, with D possibly matching TRBD1 (6 bases). CDR1 and CDR2 from the germline V gene are LGHNA and YSLEER. The CDR3 is made up of 13 amino acids. V dropped 4 bases and J dropped 9 bases, with 10 bases sitting between them. The CDR3 loop is CASSLTGTSPLHF. The CDR3 bases are TGCGCCAGCAGCCTCACAGGGACTTCACCCCTCCACTTT.

The J gene is TRBJ2-2, the V gene TRBV28, with 7 bases aligning to TRBD1. This CDR3 has 14 amino acids. Germline V gene lookup returns CDR1 MDHEN and CDR2 SYDVKM. V dropped 6 bases and J dropped 0; count of bases not matched to a gene: 1. CDR3 sequence (DNA): TGTGCCAGCAGAGGGGGCTCGAACACCGGGGAGCTGTTTTTT. Encoded protein: CASRGGSNTGELFF.

This chain uses TRBV6-5 with TRBJ1-2, with 10 bases matching TRBD1. Unmatched junction bases numbered 9, after V lost 4 bases and J lost 7 bases. The germline V gene encodes CDR1 MNHEY and CDR2 SVGAGI. This CDR3 has 15 amino acids. This chain's CDR3 is CASSFSGTGDSGYTF. The CDR3 region has the DNA TGTGCCAGCAGTTTCTCGGGGACAGGGGACAGTGGCTACACCTTC.

The chain links TRBV7-8 to TRBJ2-3; TRBD2 matches at 10 bases. The CDR3 sequence is 16 residues long. Germline loops: CDR1 SGHVS, CDR2 FQNEAQ. J was trimmed by 2 bases and V by 4 bases; bases with no gene match: 6. In nucleotides, the CDR3 is TGTGCCAGCAGCTCTGAAGCGGGGGGGAACACAGATACGCAGTATTTT. Its protein product is CASSSEAGGNTDTQYF.